This T cell receptor beta chain appears in the sequencing data of a study of T cell responses to AZD1222 COVID-19 vaccine. CDR1 and CDR2 (germline): MNHEY, SMNVEV (reference sequence). V gave up 6 bases and J gave up 6 bases, with 11 bases separating them. This CDR3 is built from 13 residues. General study points: The sample set comprised mostly white British donors with more females, and clonal diversity was possibly underestimated. Spike was spanned by vaccine-associated CD4 TCRs, with dominance at 160-218 and 743-854. Two AZD1222 doses significantly raised spike-specific TCR breadth and depth over controls.

The method was immunoSEQ multiplex PCR; TCRdb's version includes in-frame clones alone and lacks a portion of them. The sample has around 120,000 clones, 85% to 90% seen once. Remarks on this clone: What it binds is not known.

The V call is TRBV27, the J call TRBJ2-2, with TRBD1 as a possible D gene (5 bases). The source of this sequence is an adult in good health. The sequenced sample was peripheral blood, obtained on day 0 of MenACWY control vaccination. DNA of the CDR3: TGTGCCAGCAGGGGGCGCCGGGCCGGGGAGCTGTTTTTT. Its protein product is CASRGRRAGELFF.